This TCR beta chain was found in a study of shared clonotypes between healthy human individuals. V was trimmed by 2 bases and J by 6 bases, leaving 15 bases between them. This CDR3 comprises 14 residues. Germline V lookup: CDR1 SGHRS, CDR2 YFSETQ. From CD4+ cells came CD45RA+ naive and CD45RA-negative memory subsets. Study processing details: From ImmunoSEQ came sequences covering only the junction and carrying no quality scores, so filtering differed. Using immunoSEQ multiplex PCR, the repertoire was profiled, and TCRdb retains in-frame clones only, with some absent. V and J calls and clone size are as listed in that table; D and trimming were resolved from the DNA. This table has about 2 million clones, roughly 95% appearing once.

V usage is TRBV5-1 and J usage is TRBJ2-7; D possibly uses TRBD1 or TRBD2 (5 bases each). The TCR was taken from a young man in good health. Sequencing used naive CD4+ T cells sorted from blood. Subset indicated: CD45RA+ positively selected. CDR3 in DNA: TGCGCCAGCAGCTTCGGGACGGGTACCACCGAGCAGTACTTC. Translating it yields CASSFGTGTTEQYF.